This TCR beta chain was recovered during a study of T cells in Graves' hyperthyroidism and ophthalmopathy. A patient was excluded if there was uncontrolled infection, other autoimmune disease, pregnancy or lactation. The source material, RNA transcripts, was used to amplify TCR beta CDR3 regions. Carried out on the TCR CDR3, a first-round RT-PCR used the HTBI primer set. MiXCR, applied by TCRdb to the multiplex PCR reads, yields one record per CDR3 protein. There are hundreds of thousands of distinct CDR3 sequences in the sample; 45% occur only once, and approximately 7.2% lies in the top ten. Whole-study results and caveats: Median prediction lead before ophthalmopathy onset was around seven months with the model. Within blood appeared most thyroid clonotypes that had expanded above 0.001.

There are a few counts of this clonotype. What it binds is unknown. This receptor was identified in an adult man with Graves' disease, either hyperthyroidism or ophthalmopathy (not recorded which). The specimen was peripheral blood or thyroid tissue (not recorded which).

The CDR3 is CAISFSFTSGEETQYF. The CDR3 DNA reads TGTGCCATCAGTTTTTCCTTTACTAGCGGGGAGGAGACCCAGTACTTC. The chain joins TRBV10-3 to TRBJ2-5; 10 bases agree with TRBD2. CDR3 length: 16 residues. The junction had 11 bases not matched to a gene; V was cut back by 5 bases and J by 5 bases. Looked up from germline, CDR1 is ENHRY and CDR2 is SYGVKD.